This T cell receptor beta chain originates from a study of CD8+ T cells in alopecia areata. Study-level points and caveats: Scalp specimens additionally yield sequences from normal skin's resident alphabeta T cells.

Regarding treatment: oral pan-JAK inhibitor, 5-10 mg twice daily. Sequencing used cDNA as its template, made by extracting RNA and reverse transcribing it. Measured with immunoSEQ multiplex PCR; TCRdb has only the in-frame clones, and not every one. The sample has some 150,000 clones, around half seen once. Comment on this clone: Its matching antigen is unknown.

This CDR3 region has 13 residues. V was cut by 9 bases and J by 0 bases, with 9 bases left in between. Germline values: CDR1 MNHEY, CDR2 SVGAGI. The sequences come from CD8+ T cells sorted from blood, collected at week 4, from a patient treated with tofacitinib. This TCR was recovered from a human donor with alopecia areata. The V gene is TRBV6-5, the J gene TRBJ2-1; D possibly corresponds to TRBD2 (6 bases). DNA for the CDR3: TGTGCCAGTTCCGGGAGCTCCTACAATGAGCAGTTCTTC. Translating gives CASSGSSYNEQFF.